The rows below give T cell receptor beta chains drawn from one sample of a study of blood T cell repertoires in COVID-19. Here immunoSEQ multiplex PCR was the method, and the copy in TCRdb shows in-frame clones only, minus some. The table includes just over 350,000 clones, approximately 86% detected once. The sequenced material came from peripheral blood. Every receptor here comes from a woman in her sixties with COVID-19, enrolled during active disease. CDR3s include the opening cysteine and the closing phenylalanine or tryptophan. Fields, in order: clone size, D gene, J gene, V gene, CDR3 DNA, CDR3 protein. D genes are given only for firm matches. Expanded clones are given a class, and other clones once, few, many or no size at all.

>once|.|TRBJ2-7|TRBV6-5
TGTGCCAGCACCCCTGCGACGGGTGCAGCCTACGAGCAGTACTTC
CASTPATGAAYEQYF
>.|TRBD1|TRBJ2-7|TRBV3-1/TRBV3-2
TGTGCCAGCAGCCTGAGGACAGGGTCGGTACACGAGCAGTACTTC
CASSLRTGSVHEQYF
>few|.|TRBJ1-5|TRBV6-2/TRBV6-3
TGTGCCAGCAGTTACTCGTCAGGGGCGCCCCAGCATTTT
CASSYSSGAPQHF
>.|TRBD1|TRBJ1-6|TRBV5-4
TGTGCCAGCAGCTTGGGAGGGGGCCTTTCACCCCTCCACTTT
CASSLGGGLSPLHF
>few|.|TRBJ1-1|TRBV9
TGTGCCAGCAGCGTAGAAGGGGGATACACTGAAGCTTTCTTT
CASSVEGGYTEAFF
>.|.|TRBJ2-1|TRBV7-3
TGTGCCAGCAGCCCAGAGGGACAACCACAGTTCTTC
CASSPEGQPQFF
>.|TRBD1|TRBJ2-7|TRBV30
TGTGCCTGGAACAGACAGGGGTCTCTGTCCGAGCAGTACTTC
CAWNRQGSLSEQYF
>.|.|TRBJ2-2|TRBV9
TGTGCCAGCAGCTCATCCCAGGGGTGGAACACCGGGGAGCTGTTTTTT
CASSSSQGWNTGELFF
>.|TRBD2|TRBJ2-1|TRBV11-2
TGTGCCAGCAGCTTAGACGTGGCTAGCGGGGGGTCCAAGTTCTTC
CASSLDVASGGSKFF
>.|TRBD1|TRBJ1-1|TRBV7-3
TGTGCCAGCAGCTTAATGGACAGGGGAGGGAACACTGAAGCTTTCTTT
CASSLMDRGGNTEAFF
>.|TRBD2|TRBJ2-5|TRBV10-2
TGCGCCAGCAGTGAAGTTTTGACTAGCGGGTACGAGGAGACCCAGTACTTC
CASSEVLTSGYEETQYF
>.|.|TRBJ1-1|TRBV28
TGTGCCAGCAGTCGACAGAGCACTGAAGCTTTCTTT
CASSRQSTEAFF
>.|.|TRBJ2-7|TRBV29-1
TGCAGCGTAGGTCAGGCCTACGAGCAGTACTTC
CSVGQAYEQYF
>.|.|TRBJ1-1|TRBV27
TGTGCCAGCAGTTCGGGCGGGGGCGTAGGGACTGAAGCTTTCTTT
CASSSGGGVGTEAFF
>.|.|TRBJ1-3|TRBV7-8
TGTGCCAGCAGCCACGAGGGCATCTCTGGAAACACCATATATTTT
CASSHEGISGNTIYF
>.|TRBD1|TRBJ1-4|TRBV25-1
TGTGCCAGCAGTTTTCGGACAGGGAATAATGAAAAACTGTTTTTT
CASSFRTGNNEKLFF
>.|.|TRBJ2-2|TRBV5-1
TGCGCCAGCAGTCCGGGGGCGCGGGGGAGAACCGGGGAGCTGTTTTTT
CASSPGARGRTGELFF
>.|.|TRBJ1-1|TRBV11-3
TGTGCCAGCAGCGTCGGGAGGGGGAACACTGAAGCTTTCTTT
CASSVGRGNTEAFF
>.|TRBD1|TRBJ1-5|TRBV19
TGTGCCGCTGGGACAGACAATCAGCCCCAGCATTTT
CAAGTDNQPQHF
>.|TRBD1|TRBJ2-1|TRBV7-3
TGTGCCAGCAGCTTAATAGGACAGGGTTACAATGAGCAGTTCTTC
CASSLIGQGYNEQFF
>.|TRBD2|TRBJ2-5|TRBV6-2/TRBV6-3
TGTGCCAGCAGCAAGACTAGCGAGGGGGAGACCCAGTACTTC
CASSKTSEGETQYF
>.|.|TRBJ1-5|TRBV11-3
TGTGCCAGCAGCTTACACAGGGCCTTTAGCAATCAGCCCCAGCATTTT
CASSLHRAFSNQPQHF
>.|.|TRBJ1-4|TRBV10-3
TGTGCCATCCCCAGGGTCATGGAGGAAAAACTGTTTTTT
CAIPRVMEEKLFF
>.|.|TRBJ1-1|TRBV6-2/TRBV6-3
TGTGCCAGCAGTTATCGGTTGGAGACTGAAGCTTTCTTT
CASSYRLETEAFF
>.|TRBD1|TRBJ1-1|TRBV9
TGTGCCAGCAGCGTAGCACAGGGGGCTCCGTTTAAAGTGGGAGCTTTCTTT
CASSVAQGAPFKVGAFF
>.|TRBD2|TRBJ2-1|TRBV11-3
TGTGCCAGCAGCTTAGAAGGGACTATCTCCTACAATGAGCAGTTCTTC
CASSLEGTISYNEQFF
>.|TRBD1|TRBJ1-3|TRBV5-1
TGCGCCAGCAGCTTGGGGACAGGGGCTGGAAACACCATATATTTT
CASSLGTGAGNTIYF
>.|TRBD1|TRBJ2-1|TRBV11-2
TGTGCCAGCAGCTTGGGACAGGCGAACAATGAGCAGTTCTTC
CASSLGQANNEQFF
>.|.|TRBJ1-2|TRBV28
TGTGCCAGCACCTCAGGTCCGGGAGGCTACACCTTC
CASTSGPGGYTF
>.|.|TRBJ1-1|TRBV12-3/TRBV12-4
TGTGCCAGCAGTTTAGAGGGGTCTGAAGCTTTCTTT
CASSLEGSEAFF
>.|.|TRBJ2-3|TRBV27
TGTGCCAGCAGTTTAATTGGCCCCAACCCCACAGATACGCAGTATTTT
CASSLIGPNPTDTQYF
>.|.|TRBJ2-1|TRBV6-5
TGTGCCAGCAGTTACTCACGGGAAGCGGGTGAGCAGTTCTTC
CASSYSREAGEQFF
>.|.|TRBJ1-1|TRBV7-9
TGTGCCAGCAAAAGAGGCGGCACTGAAGCTTTCTTT
CASKRGGTEAFF
>.|TRBD2|TRBJ2-1|TRBV9
TGTGCCAGCAGCGAGGGGACTAGCGGGGTTTCCTATGAGCAGTTCTTC
CASSEGTSGVSYEQFF
>.|TRBD2|TRBJ2-7|TRBV4-2
TGTGCCAGCAGCCAAGATATAAGCGGGGGGACCGAAATCTACGAGCAGTACTTC
CASSQDISGGTEIYEQYF
>.|.|TRBJ1-2|TRBV19
TGTGCCAGTAGTACCAACAGGGAATCTAACTATGGCTACACCTTC
CASSTNRESNYGYTF
>.|.|TRBJ2-3|TRBV5-4
TGTGCCAGCAGCTTGGATGGCGGGATGACAGATACGCAGTATTTT
CASSLDGGMTDTQYF
>once|TRBD2|TRBJ2-1|TRBV4-2
TGTGCCAGCAGCCAAGCCCTCTTGCTAGCGGGGGACACAGGGGGCTCCTACAATGAGCAGTTCTTC
CASSQALLLAGDTGGSYNEQFF
>.|.|TRBJ2-7|TRBV27
TGTGCCAGCAGCCACACCCCCCAGACCGACTTCACCTACGAGCAGTACTTC
CASSHTPQTDFTYEQYF
>.|TRBD1|TRBJ1-1|TRBV6-4
TGTGCCAGCAGTGTCGACAGGGGGGACACTGAAGCTTTCTTT
CASSVDRGDTEAFF
>.|.|TRBJ1-2|TRBV11-2
TGTGCCAGCAGCGGCAACGGACAGTGGGATGGCTACACCTTC
CASSGNGQWDGYTF
>.|TRBD1|TRBJ1-1|TRBV11-3
TGTGCCAGCAGCTCGACAGGGGAGCCGACCTTT
CASSSTGEPTF
>.|.|TRBJ2-7|TRBV5-1
TGCGCCAGCAGCAGAACGACAGTCTCCTACGAGCAGTACTTC
CASSRTTVSYEQYF
>.|TRBD1|TRBJ2-1|TRBV30
TGTGCCTGGGCCAGGAAGGGGGCGATTTCCGAGCAGTTCTTC
CAWARKGAISEQFF
>.|.|TRBJ1-2|TRBV25-1
TGTGCCAGCAGTGAATCCGTCCCTAACTATGGCTACACCTTC
CASSESVPNYGYTF
>.|TRBD1|TRBJ2-5|TRBV3-1/TRBV3-2
TGTGCCAGCAGCCACGGACAGGGGGCCCAGTACTTC
CASSHGQGAQYF
>once|TRBD1|TRBJ1-4|TRBV4-1
TGCGCCAGCAGCCCGGGACAGGGGGTTATTAATGAAAAACTGTTTTTT
CASSPGQGVINEKLFF
>.|TRBD1|TRBJ1-1|TRBV10-3
TGTGCCATCAGGGACAGGGTGAACACTGAAGCTTTCTTT
CAIRDRVNTEAFF
>few|.|TRBJ1-1|TRBV12-3/TRBV12-4
TGTGCCTCGCGGGGTGAGAACACTGAAGCTTTCTTT
CASRGENTEAFF
>.|.|TRBJ1-2|TRBV27
TGTGCCAGCAGTTCCGGTTTAGCTAACTATGGCTACACCTTC
CASSSGLANYGYTF
>.|TRBD1|TRBJ2-7|TRBV7-9
TGTGCCAGCAGCTTAGCAGGGGACAGGGTCAACGAGCAGTACTTC
CASSLAGDRVNEQYF
>.|TRBD2|TRBJ2-5|TRBV5-4
TGTGCCAGCAGCCCGGGACTAGCGGGGGGACCCCAAGAGACCCAGTACTTC
CASSPGLAGGPQETQYF
>.|.|TRBJ1-2|TRBV24-1
TGTGCCACCAGTGACCCCACAGGTGGGGGCTACACCTTC
CATSDPTGGGYTF